Each of the 30 T cell receptor beta chains below was sequenced from the same sample in a study of CD8 T cells in ankylosing spondylitis. Points from the study as a whole: Blood of patients with ankylosing spondylitis appeared to be characterized by a TCR beta motif of about 8 highly homologous variants.

Each CDR3 protein is one row after TCRdb ran MiXCR on the 5' RACE reads. Of hundreds of thousands of distinct CDR3 sequences detected, roughly 12% appear once; the ten largest clones hold about 0.5%. These TCRs are of unknown antigen specificity. The sequenced sample consisted of blood, either unsorted or a sorted T cell fraction (not recorded which). The receptors come from a male donor with ankylosing spondylitis.

This clonotype was found a few times. The chain has TRBV5-5 and TRBJ1-3; no definite D call. Germline V gives CDR1 SGHKS, CDR2 YYEKEE (reference sequence). The V end was cut by 0 bases, the J end by 9 bases, with 16 bases between. The CDR3 loop spans 15 amino acids. CDR3 protein: CASSLDYWSRGTIYF. The CDR3 DNA follows: TGTGCCAGCAGCTTGGATTATTGGTCTCGGGGCACCATATATTTT. Using reference TRBV5-5 and TRBJ1-3 for the parts outside the CDR3, the full variable domain is DAGVTQSPTHLIKTRGQQVTLRCSPISGHKSVSWYQQVLGQGPQFIFQYYEKEERGRGNFPDRFSARQFPNYSSELNVNALLLGDSALYLCASSLDYWSRGTIYFGEGSWLTVV.

Many counts were recorded for this clonotype. This chain connects TRBV28 to TRBJ1-4, with D uncertain. The CDR3 extends over 12 amino acids. Trimming cost V 11 bases and J 5 bases, with 12 bases left between them. Per the germline V gene, CDR1 is MDHEN and CDR2 is SYDVKM. CDR3 sequence (DNA): TGTGCCGCGAAGGGTGTAAATGAAAAACTGTTTTTT. Translation: CAAKGVNEKLFF.

There are many counts of this clonotype. The V and J genes are TRBV20-1 and TRBJ2-3; D tentatively fits TRBD1 or TRBD2 (5 bases each). The V end lost 8 bases, the J end lost 5 bases, and 14 bases lay between the germline ends. Germline V CDR1 and CDR2: DFQATT, SNEGSKA (reference sequence). The CDR3 contains 12 residues. The CDR3, as DNA: TGCAGTCTGCAACAGAGGGGAGATACGCAGTATTTT. Translating it yields CSLQQRGDTQYF.

V usage is TRBV19 and J usage is TRBJ2-5; 8 bases are shared with TRBD1. CDR1 and CDR2 (germline): LNHDA, SQIVND (reference sequence). This CDR3 comprises 14 residues. The junction had 3 bases not matched to a gene; V was cut back by 3 bases and J by 3 bases. Written as DNA, the CDR3 is TGTGCCAGTAGTATCGGGACAGGCGAAGAGACCCAGTACTTC. Translated: CASSIGTGEETQYF. The full variable domain, with the rest looked up from reference TRBV19 and TRBJ2-5, is DGGITQSPKYLFRKEGQNVTLSCEQNLNHDAMYWYRQDPGQGLRLIYYSQIVNDFQKGDIAEGYSVSREKKESFPLTVTSAQKNPTAFYLCASSIGTGEETQYFGPGTRLLVL.

The chain combines TRBV5-5 with TRBJ1-1; D possibly corresponds to TRBD1 (5 bases). This CDR3 region has 16 residues. The germline V gene encodes CDR1 SGHKS and CDR2 YYEKEE (reference sequence). V was clipped by 0 bases and J by 5 bases, with 17 bases between them. The CDR3 region is CASSLAFQGVETEAFF. Here the CDR3 DNA reads TGTGCCAGCAGCTTGGCCTTCCAGGGAGTGGAGACTGAAGCTTTCTTT.

This chain connects TRBV15 to TRBJ1-1; D gene uncertain. The germline V and J ends were trimmed by 0 bases and 1 base, with 12 bases remaining between them. CDR3 size: 16 residues. The germline V gene encodes CDR1 LNHNV and CDR2 YYDKDF (reference sequence). The CDR3 loop reads CATSRDIKVANTEAFF. The CDR3 DNA sequence: TGTGCCACCAGCAGAGATATTAAGGTAGCGAACACTGAAGCTTTCTTT.

The chain combines TRBV20-1 with TRBJ2-1, with 7 nucleotides matching TRBD2. J was trimmed by 10 bases and V by 2 bases; bases with no gene match: 17. Per the germline V gene, CDR1 is DFQATT and CDR2 is SNEGSKA (reference sequence). This CDR3 is built from 16 residues. The CDR3 loop is CSARLPGLRVGVEQFF. The CDR3 DNA is TGCAGTGCTAGATTACCGGGACTAAGGGTTGGCGTGGAGCAGTTCTTC.

A few counts support this clonotype. V usage is TRBV29-1 and J usage is TRBJ1-1; D is possibly TRBD1 (6 bases). Per germline, CDR1 SQVTM and CDR2 ANQGSEA. The CDR3 totals 13 residues. The V end was cut by 0 bases, the J end by 3 bases, with 8 bases between. The CDR3: CSVEEGAHTEAFF. CDR3 DNA: TGCAGCGTTGAAGAGGGGGCGCACACTGAAGCTTTCTTT.

This clonotype occurred a few times. The CDR3 DNA follows: TGCGCCAGCACCAAACTAGCGGGTTTTAGCACAGATACGCAGTATTTT. Protein product: CASTKLAGFSTDTQYF. The chain has TRBV10-2 and TRBJ2-3; 9 positions match TRBD2. Germline-derived CDR1 and CDR2 are WSHSY and SAAADI. V lost 7 bases, J lost 0 bases, and 8 bases stayed unmatched. The CDR3 has 16 residues.

This clonotype came up a few times. The V call is TRBV12-3 or TRBV12-4, the J call TRBJ2-3; D is unclear. V lost 6 bases, J lost 5 bases, and 18 bases lay in between. This CDR3 comprises 15 residues. CDR3 sequence reads: CASRVTRARRDTQYF. CDR3 nucleotide sequence: TGTGCCAGCAGGGTAACACGGGCCCGAAGAGATACGCAGTATTTT.

The gene calls are TRBV11-2 and TRBJ2-3; 16 bases align to TRBD2. The CDR3 runs to 18 residues. Germline V CDR1 and CDR2: SGHAT, FQNNGV. J lost 5 bases, V lost 6 bases, and 11 bases had no gene match. CDR3 region: CASRGQPGLAGGVDTQYF. The CDR3 region has the DNA TGTGCCAGCAGAGGCCAACCGGGACTAGCGGGAGGGGTAGATACGCAGTATTTT.

V and J are TRBV7-8 and TRBJ2-7; 7 bases are a match to TRBD2. The junction had 12 bases not matched to a gene; V was cut back by 5 bases and J by 2 bases. CDR1 is SGHVS, CDR2 FQNEAQ, per germline. The CDR3 is made up of 16 amino acids. In DNA form, the CDR3 reads TGTGCCAGCAGCCCTAGGGGCTTCGGGACTACCTACGAGCAGTACTTC. Translated, it gives CASSPRGFGTTYEQYF.

This clonotype has just a few counts. The chain has TRBV12-3 or TRBV12-4 and TRBJ1-2, with D perhaps matching TRBD1 (5 bases). V lost 6 bases to trimming and J lost 4 bases, with 12 bases between them. The CDR3 has 13 amino acids. The CDR3 here is CASRRRTLYGYTF. The CDR3 bases are TGTGCCAGCAGACGACGGACACTCTATGGCTACACCTTC.

This clonotype was counted only a few times. The gene calls are TRBV20-1 and TRBJ2-2, with 8 bases aligning to TRBD2. CDR3 size: 15 residues. CDR1 and CDR2 from the germline V gene are DFQATT and SNEGSKA (reference sequence). J was trimmed by 5 bases and V by 6 bases; bases with no gene match: 11. The CDR3 spells CSAGPSGQFTGELFF. CDR3 nucleotide sequence: TGCAGTGCCGGCCCTAGCGGGCAATTTACCGGGGAGCTGTTTTTT.

Ten or more counts support this clonotype. V and J are TRBV9 and TRBJ2-1; 16 nucleotides match TRBD2. The CDR3 is 17 residues long. Per germline, CDR1 SGDLS and CDR2 YYNGEE. The V gene end was trimmed by 0 bases and the J gene end by 10 bases; junction bases not matched to a gene: 7. CDR3 DNA: TGTGCCAGCAGCGTAGCCTCCGGGACTAGCGGGAGGGGAGAGCAGTTCTTC. It codes for CASSVASGTSGRGEQFF. Based on the CDR3 plus reference TRBV9 and TRBJ2-1, the full variable domain is DSGVTQTPKHLITATGQRVTLRCSPRSGDLSVYWYQQSLDQGLQFLIQYYNGEERAKGNILERFSAQQFPDLHSELNLSSLELGDSALYFCASSVASGTSGRGEQFFGPGTRLTVL.

This clonotype came up a few times. The rearrangement joins TRBV18 to TRBJ1-1, with D uncertain. Looked up from germline, CDR1 is KGHSH and CDR2 is LQKENI. V dropped 8 bases and J dropped 1 base, with 17 bases sitting between them. This CDR3 is built from 15 residues. The CDR3: CASSPQTGRNTEAFF. CDR3 bases: TGTGCCAGCAGCCCCCAAACGGGTAGGAACACTGAAGCTTTCTTT.

Ten or more counts support this clonotype. V is TRBV29-1 and J is TRBJ2-1; no clear D gene. The CDR3 has 11 amino acids. The germline V gene encodes CDR1 SQVTM and CDR2 ANQGSEA. Trimming cost V 7 bases and J 8 bases, with 12 bases left between them. This chain's CDR3 is CSAVGYDEQFF. In DNA, the CDR3 is TGCAGCGCAGTAGGGTACGATGAGCAGTTCTTC.

In its sample, this clonotype was seen many times. In DNA form, the CDR3 reads TGCAGCGGGCGAAGGACAGGGATCTACAATGAGCAGTTCTTC. This encodes CSGRRTGIYNEQFF. The genes are TRBV29-1 and TRBJ2-1; TRBD1 matches 8 bases. This CDR3 is built from 14 residues. The J segment lost 3 bases and the V segment lost 7 bases, leaving 8 bases of the junction unmatched. Germline V gene data show CDR1 as SQVTM and CDR2 as ANQGSEA.

There are a few counts of this clonotype. This chain connects TRBV7-2 to TRBJ2-5; 11 nucleotides match TRBD2. V lost 5 bases and J lost 1; bases outside the gene matches: 6. Germline CDR1 is SGHTA and CDR2 is FQGNSA. The CDR3 covers 16 residues. The CDR3 reads CASSLISGRAQETQYF. DNA for the CDR3: TGTGCCAGCAGCCTGATTAGCGGGAGGGCCCAAGAGACCCAGTACTTC.

In its sample, this clonotype was seen a few times. This chain uses TRBV10-3 with TRBJ2-2; TRBD2 aligns across 9 bases. The CDR3 length is 18 residues. The germline V gene encodes CDR1 ENHRY and CDR2 SYGVKD. J lost 1 base, V lost 1 base, and 7 bases had no gene match. The CDR3 nucleotides are TGTGCCATCAGTGAGTACCAAGCGGGGGGCGTGAACACCGGGGAGCTGTTTTTT. Amino acids: CAISEYQAGGVNTGELFF.

The table lists this clonotype with a few counts. This rearrangement joins TRBV4-1 to TRBJ2-3; tentatively, D is TRBD2 (7 bases). The germline V gene encodes CDR1 MGHRA and CDR2 YSYEKL. The V end lost 4 bases, the J end lost 6 bases, and 17 bases lay between the germline ends. CDR3 length equals 15 residues. The chain's CDR3 is CASSPQPGGRDTQYF. The CDR3 DNA sequence: TGCGCCAGCAGCCCCCAGCCGGGGGGCCGGGATACGCAGTATTTT.

The chain carries TRBV5-1 and TRBJ2-1, with 11 bases identical to TRBD2. Germline lookup yields CDR1 SGHRS and CDR2 YFSETQ. Trimming cost V 4 bases and J 2 bases; bases outside gene matches: 5. The CDR3 runs 16 residues. DNA for the CDR3: TGCGCCAGCAGCCGTACACTAGCGGGAGCCTACAATGAGCAGTTCTTC. This translates into CASSRTLAGAYNEQFF. Based on the CDR3 plus reference TRBV5-1 and TRBJ2-1, the full variable domain is KAGVTQTPRYLIKTRGQQVTLSCSPISGHRSVSWYQQTPGQGLQFLFEYFSETQRNKGNFPGRFSGRQFSNSRSEMNVSTLELGDSALYLCASSRTLAGAYNEQFFGPGTRLTVL.

This clonotype was seen many times. The rearrangement joins TRBV4-1 to TRBJ2-2, with D hard to call. The V end lost 1 base, the J end lost 7 bases, and 7 bases lay between the germline ends. This CDR3 has 13 residues. CDR1 and CDR2 from the germline V gene are MGHRA and YSYEKL. The CDR3 nucleotides read TGCGCCAGCAGCCAAGTCCCCAGCGGGGAGCTGTTTTTT. This codes for CASSQVPSGELFF.

For the CDR3, the DNA is TGTGCCAGCAGCTTAGCGGAACGGGGCGGAGATACGCAGTATTTT. Encoded protein: CASSLAERGGDTQYF. The chain uses TRBV7-9 and TRBJ2-3; either TRBD1 or TRBD2 may fit D (5 bases each). Trimming stripped 0 bases from V and 5 bases from J, with 12 bases between. Germline V gene lookup returns CDR1 SEHNR and CDR2 FQNEAQ (reference sequence). The CDR3 consists of 15 residues.

V gene TRBV7-9 combines with J gene TRBJ1-2; D remains unclear. Germline lookup yields CDR1 SEHNR and CDR2 FQNEAQ (reference sequence). Trimming pared 4 bases from V and 2 bases from J, leaving 8 bases between. CDR3 length equals 13 residues. The CDR3 loop reads CASSSPVNYGYTF. The CDR3 DNA reads TGTGCCAGCAGCTCCCCAGTCAACTATGGCTACACCTTC.

This sequence joins TRBV10-2 and TRBJ1-2, with 7 nucleotides matching TRBD1. Germline CDR1 and CDR2: WSHSY and SAAADI. V gave up 5 bases and J gave up 6 bases; unmatched junction bases: 6. This CDR3 comprises 13 residues. The DNA for the CDR3 is TGCGCCAGCAGTTTACAGGGGTTCCATGGCTACACCTTC. Protein: CASSLQGFHGYTF.

This clonotype was counted between two and nine times. The chain recombines TRBV28 with TRBJ2-7, with D possibly TRBD2 on 6 matching bases. CDR1 is MDHEN, CDR2 SYDVKM, per germline. Trimming removed 7 bases at V and 1 base at J, with 17 bases between. This CDR3 is 15 amino acids long. The chain's CDR3 is CASTLPGDGSYEQYF. The DNA of the CDR3 is TGTGCCAGCACCCTGCCGGGGGATGGATCCTACGAGCAGTACTTC.

This clonotype was seen only a few times. This chain links TRBV5-4 with TRBJ2-1, with D possibly matching TRBD2 (6 bases). The length of the CDR3 is 15 residues. V lost 4 bases and J 3 bases, leaving 14 bases between the germline ends. CDR1 and CDR2 from the germline V gene are SGHNT and YYREEE (reference sequence). For the CDR3, the DNA is TGTGCCAGCAGCCTGGGACTGATAGACTACAATGAGCAGTTCTTC. Residues: CASSLGLIDYNEQFF. Together with reference TRBV5-4 and TRBJ2-1, the CDR3 gives the full variable domain: ETGVTQSPTHLIKTRGQQVTLRCSSQSGHNTVSWYQQALGQGPQFIFQYYREEENGRGNFPPRFSGLQFPNYSSELNVNALELDDSALYLCASSLGLIDYNEQFFGPGTRLTVL.

This clonotype was counted many times. The chain employs TRBV29-1 and TRBJ2-7; D uncertain. The V gene lost 8 bases and the J gene lost 6 bases, with 17 bases spanning the gap. Germline V lookup: CDR1 SQVTM, CDR2 ANQGSEA. This CDR3 comprises 12 residues. CDR3 DNA: TGCAGCACCAGATCAGCAGAAAGCGAGCAGTACTTC. This codes for CSTRSAESEQYF.

This clonotype was seen more than once but under ten times. The rearrangement links TRBV12-3 or TRBV12-4 to TRBJ2-2, with TRBD1 identical over 10 bases. The CDR3 loop spans 17 amino acids. V shed 6 bases, J shed 3 bases, and the junction held 10 bases outside the gene matches. The CDR3: CASRGQGIIFDTGELFF. The CDR3 bases are TGTGCCAGCAGGGGACAGGGGATTATCTTTGACACCGGGGAGCTGTTTTTT.